The clone carrying this TCR delta chain was detected only a few times. Its antigen is currently unknown. Germline V gene data show CDR1 as TSWWSYY and CDR2 as QGS. V was clipped by 0 bases and J by 0 bases; unmatched bases: 14. The CDR3 has 21 amino acids. The template was reverse-transcribed extracted RNA. CDR3 amplicons came from multiplex PCR with pooled V-gene forward and constant-region reverse primers. TCRdb re-processed the multiplex PCR reads using CATT. The sample lists about 55,000 delta-chain clones; approximately 16% were seen once. This sample was taken from a study of Vδ1+ human thymocytes. Findings of the study overall: Donors shared many TRG clonotypes but few TRD clonotypes. Thymic TRG and TRD repertoires appeared highly polyclonal.

Sequencing used Vdelta1+ gamma-delta thymocytes from the thymus. Subset: FACS-sorted CD3+ TCRalphabeta- TCRVdelta1+ TCRVdelta2- thymocytes. The V gene is TRDV1, the J gene TRDJ1; 12 nucleotides agree with TRDD3. This clonotype originated in a boy under two years old who had congenital heart surgery. The CDR3 loop is CALGELLSLLGDTPYTDKLIF. The CDR3 DNA reads as TGTGCTCTTGGGGAACTGCTATCCCTACTGGGGGATACTCCGTACACCGATAAACTCATCTTT.